These 12 T cell receptor beta chains came from one sample sequenced in a study of CD8+ T cells in alopecia areata (dated by TCRdb to the late 2010s). The time point label of this sample denotes: around 4 weeks on oral tofacitinib. What the treatment or condition label conveys for this sample: oral pan-JAK inhibitor, 5-10 mg twice daily. Library method: the immunoSEQ multiplex PCR assay. For TCR sequencing, RNA was extracted from every sample and reverse transcribed into cDNA to serve as template. Imported from immuneACCESS, the table was reduced by TCRdb to in-frame sequences with V and J called. These copies leave out some clones; in studies compared against another copy, an unresolved V gene accounts for under half, and the cause of the remainder is not known. The sample table records some 200,000 clones; approximately 60% of these occur just once. Clones ranked in the top ten supply over 3% of the sample.

The sample was CD4+ T cells sorted from blood, taken at week 4, from a patient treated with tofacitinib. These receptors originate from a human donor with alopecia areata.

This clone was seen a few times. CDR3 amino acids: CASSFSGREQYF. The CDR3 DNA is TGTGCCAGCAGCTTCTCCGGCCGGGAGCAGTACTTC. The chain is built from TRBV7-9 and TRBJ2-7; unclear D gene. The CDR3 extends over 12 amino acids. V gave up 3 bases and J gave up 7 bases, with 10 bases separating them. CDR1 SEHNR and CDR2 FQNEAQ come from the germline V gene (reference sequence).

The V call is TRBV5-1, the J call TRBJ1-3, with D unclear. The ends were cut back, 0 bases at V and 0 bases at J, with 7 bases in the middle. CDR3 length equals 15 residues. Germline assignment: CDR1 SGHRS and CDR2 YFSETQ. CDR3 sequence (DNA): TGCGCCAGCAGCTTGGACGGCGGCTCTGGAAACACCATATATTTT. It translates to CASSLDGGSGNTIYF.

This clone was counted a few times. This chain links TRBV29-1 with TRBJ2-3; 7 bases agree with TRBD1. The germline CDR1 and CDR2 sequences are SQVTM and ANQGSEA. The CDR3 has 13 residues. V shed 6 bases, J shed 6 bases, and the junction held 9 bases outside the gene matches. CDR3 loop: CSVSTGSADTQYF. The CDR3 nucleotides read TGCAGCGTATCGACAGGGAGCGCCGATACGCAGTATTTT.

The chain carries TRBV25-1 and TRBJ1-2, with 11 bases identical to TRBD1. The CDR3 has 13 amino acids. Trimming at V came to 4 bases and at J to 5 bases, leaving 0 bases not matched to a gene. Per germline, CDR1 MGHDK and CDR2 SYGVNS. The CDR3 is CASSGDRGYGYTF. The CDR3 bases are TGTGCCAGCAGTGGGGACAGGGGGTATGGCTACACCTTC.

At least ten counts were recorded for this clone. The gene calls are TRBV28 and TRBJ2-7; 9 nucleotides line up with TRBD1. The CDR3 extends over 16 amino acids. The V segment lost 6 bases and the J segment 5 bases; nucleotides outside the gene matches: 14. CDR1 MDHEN and CDR2 SYDVKM come from the germline V gene. This CDR3 is CASSRTSGRTGDEQYF. CDR3 bases: TGTGCCAGCAGCCGAACGAGTGGTCGGACAGGGGACGAGCAGTACTTC.

In its sample, this clone was seen a few times. The chain carries TRBV23-1 and TRBJ1-5; D not certain. TRBV23-1 is recorded as an ORF, its role being uncertain. This CDR3 has 12 residues. The ends were cut back, 10 bases at V and 5 bases at J, with 12 bases in the middle. The chain's CDR3 is CAKREAHQPQHF. The CDR3 DNA is TGCGCCAAGAGGGAGGCCCATCAGCCCCAGCATTTT.

The sample holds a few counts of this clone. This rearrangement joins TRBV5-1 to TRBJ2-2; possibly TRBD1 or TRBD2 for D (6 bases each). The CDR3 length is 18 residues. V lost 3 bases to trimming and J lost 3 bases, with 21 bases between them. Germline CDR1 SGHRS, CDR2 YFSETQ. The CDR3 DNA follows: TGCGCCAGCAGCTCCCCGGGGGCTGCCGCGCGTTACACCGGGGAGCTGTTTTTT. Translating gives CASSSPGAAARYTGELFF.

This rearrangement joins TRBV10-3 to TRBJ1-4; D gene uncertain. The CDR3 is 15 residues long. Trimming removed 4 bases at V and 1 base at J, with 10 bases between. Germline V CDR1 and CDR2: ENHRY, SYGVKD. The CDR3 sequence: CAISVQFLTNEKLFF. CDR3 sequence (DNA): TGTGCCATCAGTGTTCAGTTTTTAACTAATGAAAAACTGTTTTTT.

The chain combines TRBV29-1 with TRBJ2-5; TRBD2 might be the D (6 bases). The CDR3 runs 12 residues. Germline V gives CDR1 SQVTM, CDR2 ANQGSEA. Trimming took off 6 bases at V and 2 bases at J, with 10 bases between the two ends. The CDR3 loop reads CSVGTSQETQYF. DNA for the CDR3: TGCAGCGTCGGGACTTCACAAGAGACCCAGTACTTC.

The chain joins TRBV4-1 to TRBJ2-1, with 14 bases matching TRBD2. CDR3 length: 18 residues. Per the germline V gene, CDR1 is MGHRA and CDR2 is YSYEKL. J lost 0 bases, V lost 1 base, and 2 bases had no gene match. CDR3 nucleotides: TGCGCCAGCAGCCAAGGGGGACTAGCGGGGGTCTCCTACAATGAGCAGTTCTTC. Amino acid sequence: CASSQGGLAGVSYNEQFF.

The V and J genes are TRBV7-6 and TRBJ2-7; D may match TRBD1 or TRBD2 (5 bases each). The CDR3 has 18 residues. CDR1 is SGHVS and CDR2 is FNYEAQ in the germline V gene. Deletions cut 3 bases from V and 6 bases from J, with 27 bases between. Here the CDR3 DNA reads TGTGCCAGCAGCTTTTCTGTCTCGTTCGGGACGGAGAGAGGCGAGCAGTACTTC. Amino acids: CASSFSVSFGTERGEQYF.

This chain joins TRBV6-5 and TRBJ1-4, with 8 bases identical to TRBD1. Germline trimming cut 5 bases from V and 7 bases from J; bases unmatched to any gene: 6. Germline V gene sequence: CDR1 MNHEY, CDR2 SVGAGI. The CDR3 spans 14 residues. Written as DNA, the CDR3 is TGTGCCAGCAGTCCAGGGGGCGCGAGTGAAAAACTGTTTTTT. Translated, it gives CASSPGGASEKLFF.